This TCR beta chain is drawn from a study of OX40 agonist ivuxolimab in advanced cancers. Study information: Hepatocellular carcinoma, melanoma, renal cell or head and neck cancer was diagnosed in the dose-escalation patients. Three patients, one with hepatocellular carcinoma and two with cutaneous melanoma, achieved partial responses.

Produced via immunoSEQ multiplex PCR; TCRdb's table is partial and in-frame only. Among 40,000 to 60,000 clones, approximately 92% were seen once, and the ten largest hold approximately 10%. Germline V gene sequence: CDR1 SGHRS, CDR2 YFSETQ. Trimming pared 1 base from V and 5 bases from J, leaving 12 bases between. The CDR3 is 15 amino acids. This clonotype was sampled from an adult with an advanced solid tumor such as melanoma, head and neck, liver or kidney cancer. The chain recombines TRBV5-1 with TRBJ1-4; D ambiguous. The starting material was CD4+ or CD8+ T cells sorted from blood, obtained in a trial of the OX40 agonist ivuxolimab. CDR3 loop: CASSLSWERNEKLFF. In DNA, the CDR3 is TGCGCCAGCAGCTTGTCGTGGGAGAGGAATGAAAAACTGTTTTTT. The variable domain in full, completed from reference TRBV5-1 and TRBJ1-4, reads KAGVTQTPRYLIKTRGQQVTLSCSPISGHRSVSWYQQTPGQGLQFLFEYFSETQRNKGNFPGRFSGRQFSNSRSEMNVSTLELGDSALYLCASSLSWERNEKLFFGSGTQLSVL.